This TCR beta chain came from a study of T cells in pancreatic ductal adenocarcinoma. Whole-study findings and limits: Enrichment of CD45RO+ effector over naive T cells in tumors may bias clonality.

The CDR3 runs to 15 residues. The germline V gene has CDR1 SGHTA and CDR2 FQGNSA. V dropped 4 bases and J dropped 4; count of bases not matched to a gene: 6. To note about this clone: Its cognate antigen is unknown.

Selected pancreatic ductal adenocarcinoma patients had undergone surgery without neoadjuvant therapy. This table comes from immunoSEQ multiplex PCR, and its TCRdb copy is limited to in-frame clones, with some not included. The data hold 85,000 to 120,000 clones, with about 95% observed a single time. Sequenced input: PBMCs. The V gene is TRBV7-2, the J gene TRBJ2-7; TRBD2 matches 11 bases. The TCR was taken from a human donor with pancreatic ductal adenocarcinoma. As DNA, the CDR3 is TGTGCCAGCAGCTCAAGACTAGCGGGACATTACGAGCAGTACTTC. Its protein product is CASSSRLAGHYEQYF.